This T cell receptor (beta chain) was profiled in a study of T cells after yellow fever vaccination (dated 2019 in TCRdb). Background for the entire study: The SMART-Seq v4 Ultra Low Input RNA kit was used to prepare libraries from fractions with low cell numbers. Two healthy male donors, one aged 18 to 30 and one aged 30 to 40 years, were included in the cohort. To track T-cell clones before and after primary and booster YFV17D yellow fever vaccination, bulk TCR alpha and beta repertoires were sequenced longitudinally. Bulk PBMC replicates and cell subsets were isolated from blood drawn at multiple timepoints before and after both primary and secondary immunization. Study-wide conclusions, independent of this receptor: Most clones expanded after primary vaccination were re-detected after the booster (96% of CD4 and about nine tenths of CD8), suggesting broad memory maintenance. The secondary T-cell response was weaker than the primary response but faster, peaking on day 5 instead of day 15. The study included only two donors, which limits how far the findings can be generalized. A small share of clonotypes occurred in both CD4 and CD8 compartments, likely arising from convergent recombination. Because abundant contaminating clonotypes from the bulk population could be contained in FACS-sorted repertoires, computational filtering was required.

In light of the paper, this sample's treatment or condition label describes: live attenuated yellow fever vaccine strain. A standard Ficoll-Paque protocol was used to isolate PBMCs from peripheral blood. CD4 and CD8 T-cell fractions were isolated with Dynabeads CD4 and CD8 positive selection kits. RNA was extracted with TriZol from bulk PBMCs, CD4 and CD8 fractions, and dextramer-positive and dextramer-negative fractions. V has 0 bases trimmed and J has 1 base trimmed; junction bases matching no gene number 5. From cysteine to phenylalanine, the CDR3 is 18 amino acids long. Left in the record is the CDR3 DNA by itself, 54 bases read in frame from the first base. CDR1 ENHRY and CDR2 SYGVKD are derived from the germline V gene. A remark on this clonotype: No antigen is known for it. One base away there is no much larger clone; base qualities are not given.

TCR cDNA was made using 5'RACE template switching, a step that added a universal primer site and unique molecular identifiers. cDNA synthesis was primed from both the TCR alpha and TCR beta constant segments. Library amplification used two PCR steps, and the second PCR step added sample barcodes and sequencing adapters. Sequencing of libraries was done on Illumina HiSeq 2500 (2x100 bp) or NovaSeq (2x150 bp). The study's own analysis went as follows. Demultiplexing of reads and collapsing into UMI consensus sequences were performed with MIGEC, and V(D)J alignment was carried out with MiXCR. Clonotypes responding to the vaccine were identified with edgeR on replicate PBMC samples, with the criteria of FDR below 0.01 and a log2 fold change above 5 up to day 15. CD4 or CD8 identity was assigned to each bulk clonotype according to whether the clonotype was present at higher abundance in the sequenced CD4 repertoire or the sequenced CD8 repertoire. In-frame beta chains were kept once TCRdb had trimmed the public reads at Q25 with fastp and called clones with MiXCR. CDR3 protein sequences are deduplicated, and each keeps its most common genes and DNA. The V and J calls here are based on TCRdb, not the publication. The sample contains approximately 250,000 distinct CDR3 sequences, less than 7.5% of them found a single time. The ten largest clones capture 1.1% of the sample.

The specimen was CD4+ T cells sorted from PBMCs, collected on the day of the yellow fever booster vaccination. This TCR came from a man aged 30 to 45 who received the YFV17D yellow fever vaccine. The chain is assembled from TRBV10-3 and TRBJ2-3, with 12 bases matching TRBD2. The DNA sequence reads TGTGCCATCAGTGAGTCGACTAGCGGGAGTTTTGGCACAGATACGCAGTATTTT. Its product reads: CAISESTSGSFGTDTQYF.